This TCR beta chain was identified in a study of T cell repertoires in cytomegalovirus infection. Study-level background: Matching HLA type, along with CMV infection, was indicated by public TCR beta signatures.

In its sample, this clonotype was seen a few times. As yet, its antigen is unknown. Notes on the study in general: Across the ex vivo response, the dominant clonotypes were HLA-C-restricted CMV-specific TCR beta clonotypes. Summed frequency of public TCR beta families distinguished CMV carriers with the relevant HLA.

The CDR3 sequence is 14 residues long. V was shortened by 5 bases and J by 1 base, with 11 bases between the two germline ends. Looked up from germline, CDR1 is SNHLY and CDR2 is FYNNEI. TCRdb re-derived calls from the reads in MiXCR, one entry per CDR3 protein. This sample carries around 750,000 distinct CDR3 sequences, roughly 33% of them seen once, and the ten largest clones take under 15%. The rearrangement links TRBV2 to TRBJ1-2; tentative D call: TRBD1 (5 bases). The specimen comprised cultured CD8+ T cells from PBMCs, sampled from culture after CMV antigen stimulation. This sequence was found in a human donor in good health (CMV status not recorded). Some clones in this sample may be carry-over from other donors' samples. The CDR3 DNA sequence: TGTGCCAGCAGTACATCGGGGGTTAACTATGGCTACACCTTC. Protein sequence: CASSTSGVNYGYTF.